This TCR beta chain was found in a study of T-cell reconstitution after alpha-beta-depleted transplantation in children. In its sample, this clonotype was seen a few times. Preparation of the TCRbeta library used unique molecular identifiers. TCRdb itself ran the PCR reads through MiXCR, one entry per CDR3 protein. The sample lists hundreds of thousands of distinct CDR3 sequences; around 17% were seen once. The V and J ends lost 1 base and 6 bases, in that order; junction bases with no gene match: 12. The CDR3 runs to 18 residues. Germline V gene data show CDR1 as MGHRA and CDR2 as YSYEKL. The clonotype was recovered from a human donor who donated a stem cell graft to a child with acute myeloid leukemia. The chain uses TRBV4-1 and TRBJ2-2; TRBD1 agrees at 9 bases. The source was PBMCs from the stem cell graft donor, collected from the stem cell graft. In nucleotides, the CDR3 is TGCGCCAGCAGCCAAGCTCCAACAGGGGGCGCATCTGCCGGGGAGCTGTTTTTT. It specifies CASSQAPTGGASAGELFF.